These 5 T cell receptor beta chains originate from one sample sequenced in a study of cytomegalovirus exposure and HLA in healthy donors. Primers: 60 Vbeta forward and 13 Jbeta reverse. The protocol was immunoSEQ multiplex PCR, while the TCRdb copy is restricted to in-frame clones and leaves out a portion. This sample has 140,000 to 150,000 clones; about 85% occur once, and the top ten carry about 2.5%. The sequenced material came from PBMCs. The receptor set was obtained from a boy aged 2 to 10 in good health and CMV-seronegative.

The chain joins TRBV19 to TRBJ1-5; D may be TRBD1 (6 bases). The germline V and J ends were trimmed by 4 bases and 4 bases, with 14 bases remaining between them. Germline V gene data show CDR1 as LNHDA and CDR2 as SQIVND (reference sequence). CDR3 length equals 15 residues. In nucleotides, the CDR3 is TGTGCCAGTAGTAGGGGTACAGGGCGGAATCAGCCCCAGCATTTT. Its protein product is CASSRGTGRNQPQHF.

This clone was picked up a small number of times. The V call is TRBV9, the J call TRBJ2-3; D is ambiguous. The V and J ends lost 4 bases and 4 bases respectively, with 13 bases between them. In germline, CDR1 is SGDLS, CDR2 YYNGEE. The CDR3 is 14 residues long. The chain's CDR3 is CASSPAESPDTQYF. The DNA for the CDR3 is TGTGCCAGCAGCCCGGCGGAGTCCCCAGATACGCAGTATTTT.

This clone was counted a single time. J is TRBJ1-5 and V is TRBV28; D unclear. The CDR3 covers 17 residues. Germline V gene data show CDR1 as MDHEN and CDR2 as SYDVKM. V was shortened by 2 bases and J by 3 bases, with 17 bases between the two germline ends. In DNA, the CDR3 is TGTGCCAGCAGTTTAGACTTCGGCGGAACGATCAATCAGCCCCAGCATTTT. This gives the protein CASSLDFGGTINQPQHF.

This sequence joins TRBV27 and TRBJ2-7; 7 nucleotides agree with TRBD2. The germline V gene has CDR1 MNHEY and CDR2 SMNVEV (reference sequence). CDR3 length: 15 amino acids. The ends lost 5 bases at V and 0 bases at J; junction bases unmatched: 7. The CDR3 nucleotides are TGTGCCAGCAGTCCAACGAGCGGGATCTCCTACGAGCAGTACTTC. As protein: CASSPTSGISYEQYF.

The V and J genes are TRBV6-1 and TRBJ1-1, with D possibly matching TRBD1 (6 bases). V lost 5 bases to trimming and J lost 8 bases, with 18 bases between them. Germline V gene data show CDR1 as MNHNS and CDR2 as SASEGT. The CDR3 extends over 14 amino acids. The CDR3 loop is CASSHTPNDREAFF. The DNA for the CDR3 is TGTGCCAGCAGTCACACACCGAACGACAGGGAAGCTTTCTTT.